This T cell receptor beta chain comes out of a study of blood T cell repertoires in COVID-19. Overall study context: Nucleic acid was either cDNA or gDNA, and it came from T cells, B-cell-depleted T cells, or PBMCs.

Enrolled through a virtual design, the participants were between roughly 18 and 100 years of age and came from 24 US areas. Germline V lookup: CDR1 ENHRY, CDR2 SYGVKD. V was pared by 6 bases and J by 7 bases, with 11 bases of the junction left unmatched. The CDR3 consists of 14 residues. Generated by immunoSEQ multiplex PCR, the TCRdb table keeps only in-frame clones and is missing some. The sample carries a few hundred thousand clones, 85% to 90% recorded once. The chain carries TRBV10-3 and TRBJ1-2, with 7 bases aligning to TRBD1. The source of this sequence is a woman in her sixties or seventies who had recovered from COVID-19. Sequenced: PBMCs or T cells enriched from blood (not recorded which). This chain's CDR3 is CAISVLQGRSGYTF. The DNA for the CDR3 is TGTGCCATCAGCGTTTTACAGGGGCGGAGTGGCTACACCTTC.